The present TCR beta chain was sequenced within a study of blood T cell repertoires in COVID-19 (TCRdb year 2020). In the study overall: Samples covering the acute and convalescent phases of COVID-19 were provided by collaborators in the United States, Italy and Spain. The prospective study material was composed of cDNA or gDNA derived from T cells, B-cell-depleted T cells, or PBMCs. Deeply sampled blood TCRbeta repertoires from subjects exposed to, actively infected with, or recovered from COVID-19 were included in the dataset. The repertoires were released in a freely available public database meant as a resource for research on the immune response to SARS-CoV-2. The samples were drawn from two sources: the first 160 participants of the ongoing ImmuneRACE study, and 950 to 1,500 subjects contributed by 6 global collaborators. The sample metadata nearly always contained a de-identified subject ID, COVID-19 status, age in years and sex. HLA class I and class II types, where available, came from metadata supplied by the sample provider rather than from assay-based typing.

A note on this clone: The clone's antigen remains unknown. No base-level quality is on record; no much larger clone is a single base apart.

Each collaborating institution followed its own protocols to collect whole blood in K2EDTA tubes. For TCRbeta analysis, collaborators shipped samples in one of three forms: frozen whole blood, isolated PBMCs, or DNA extracted from either of those sample types. The full study reports these points: Clinical and demographic metadata were provided uncurated, with the amount varying by source and participant.

TCRbeta CDR3 regions were amplified from genomic DNA using the immunoSEQ Assay, a bias-controlled multiplex PCR. Turning to the authors' computational methods: The number of nucleated cells in each sample was estimated by amplification of reference gene primers within the assay. To quantify the absolute abundance of each unique TCRbeta CDR3 rearrangement, sequence reads were collapsed and filtered. For each sample, productive Simpson clonality was calculated by taking the square root of Simpson's diversity index across productive rearrangements. TCRdb obtained this table from immuneACCESS and retained in-frame rearrangements with V and J assigned. These tables miss some clones; where compared with another copy, unresolved V genes account for less than half of the shortfall, and the remainder is unexplained. From that table come the V and J calls and clone size; the DNA was used to work out D and trimming. The table for this sample lists approximately 94,000 clones; over 75% of them were counted only once. The leading ten clones occupy roughly 7.3% of the sample.

The germline V gene supplies CDR1 SQVTM and CDR2 ANQGSEA. Its CDR3 holds 12 amino acids, cysteine through phenylalanine. The kept DNA is CDR3 alone, 36 bases in frame from the first base. V is cut by 6 bases and J by 1 base, and the space between the germline ends is 9 bases. The sequence derives from a man younger than 40 in a cohort sampled during active COVID-19. Sequencing was performed on peripheral blood. The sequence links TRBV29-1 to TRBJ1-1, with the D segment identity uncertain. CDR3 region: CSVDSRNTEAFF. The nucleotides are TGCAGCGTGGATAGCCGGAACACTGAAGCTTTCTTT.